The clone carrying this TCR beta chain has more than one count but fewer than ten. Using immunoSEQ multiplex PCR, the repertoire was profiled, and TCRdb retains in-frame clones only, with some absent. The profile shows about 33,000 clones, just over 85% of them singletons. The CDR3 has 12 residues. The V and J ends lost 3 bases and 6 bases respectively, with 7 bases between them. This specimen belongs to a study of blood T cell repertoires in COVID-19. Study background: Nucleic acid was either cDNA or gDNA, and it came from T cells, B-cell-depleted T cells, or PBMCs.

The source of this sequence is a human donor in a cohort sampled during active COVID-19. The rearrangement joins TRBV12-3 or TRBV12-4 to TRBJ2-3, with D uncertain. Sequenced material: peripheral blood. The CDR3 nucleotides are TGTGCCAGCAGTTTCTATCCGGATACGCAGTATTTT. Its translation: CASSFYPDTQYF.